A selection of T cell receptor beta chains follows, all from one sample in a study of CD8 T cells in ankylosing spondylitis. TCRdb called the 5' RACE reads again in MiXCR, with one record for every CDR3 protein. The sample yields around 150,000 distinct CDR3 sequences, about 7.3% seen once. The sequenced material came from blood, either unsorted or a sorted T cell fraction (not recorded which). The source of these receptors is a female donor with ankylosing spondylitis or in good health (not recorded which). CDR3s include the opening cysteine and the closing phenylalanine or tryptophan. D genes are given only for firm matches. Clone size is not always given. Where it is, it says once, few, many or a class for expanded clones.

D	V	J	size	CDR3	DNA
TRBD1	TRBV7-8	TRBJ2-7	many	CASSFDRAYEQYF	TGTGCCAGCAGCTTCGACAGGGCCTACGAGCAGTACTTC
TRBD1	TRBV7-9	TRBJ2-7	many	CASSSRDRGLYEQYF	TGTGCCAGCAGCTCCCGGGACAGGGGATTGTACGAGCAGTACTTC
.	TRBV20-1	TRBJ2-7	many	CSANYSPYEQYF	TGCAGTGCCAACTATTCTCCCTACGAGCAGTACTTC
TRBD1	TRBV18	TRBJ2-1	.	CVSSPYPGQPYNEQFF	TGTGTCAGCTCACCATATCCGGGACAGCCCTACAATGAGCAGTTCTTC
TRBD1	TRBV27	TRBJ1-2	.	CASSFLGTGGAGYGYTF	TGTGCCAGCAGTTTCCTGGGGACAGGGGGTGCTGGTTATGGCTACACCTTC
.	TRBV5-1	TRBJ1-1	many	CASSLDPGTDEAFF	TGCGCCAGCAGCTTGGACCCCGGGACGGACGAAGCTTTCTTT
.	TRBV6-1	TRBJ2-2	few	CASTPSVGRITGELFF	TGTGCCAGCACTCCCTCGGTAGGCAGAATTACCGGGGAGCTGTTTTTT
.	TRBV7-9	TRBJ1-1	many	CASTRAENTEAFF	TGTGCCAGCACAAGGGCAGAGAACACTGAAGCTTTCTTT
.	TRBV7-9	TRBJ2-5	few	CASSFLNRAQETQYF	TGTGCCAGCAGCTTCTTAAACAGGGCTCAAGAGACCCAGTACTTC
TRBD1	TRBV7-2	TRBJ1-3	many	CASSFGQGGGNTIYF	TGTGCCAGCAGCTTTGGACAGGGAGGGGGAAACACCATATATTTT
TRBD1	TRBV5-1	TRBJ1-4	many	CASSLTGANEKLFF	TGCGCCAGCAGCTTGACAGGGGCTAATGAAAAACTGTTTTTT
.	TRBV4-3	TRBJ2-7	many	CASSHLGGTYEQYF	TGCGCCAGCAGCCATCTGGGCGGAACCTACGAGCAGTACTTC
.	TRBV4-1	TRBJ1-4	.	CASSQNSATNEKLFF	TGCGCCAGCAGCCAGAACAGTGCAACTAATGAAAAACTGTTTTTT
.	TRBV20-1	TRBJ1-1	.	CSAGPGDTEAFF	TGCAGTGCGGGACCAGGGGACACTGAAGCTTTCTTT
TRBD1	TRBV12-3/TRBV12-4	TRBJ1-6	few	CASRVGDRDNSPLHF	TGTGCCAGCAGGGTAGGGGACAGGGATAATTCACCCCTCCACTTT
TRBD1	TRBV6-5	TRBJ2-3	few	CASSYSQQGNRDTQYF	TGTGCCAGCAGTTACTCCCAACAGGGGAATAGAGATACGCAGTATTTT
TRBD2	TRBV4-2	TRBJ2-1	many	CASSQVAGHLNEQFF	TGTGCCAGCAGCCAAGTAGCGGGGCACCTCAATGAGCAGTTCTTC
.	TRBV15	TRBJ2-7	few	CATSQPSSYEQYF	TGTGCCACCAGCCAACCGAGCTCCTACGAGCAGTACTTC
.	TRBV7-2	TRBJ1-1	many	CASSLGHMNTEAFF	TGTGCCAGCAGCTTGGGACATATGAACACTGAAGCTTTCTTT
.	TRBV5-1	TRBJ2-2	many	CASSPSGVVSGELFF	TGCGCCAGCAGCCCATCAGGGGTCGTCTCCGGGGAGCTGTTTTTT
.	TRBV5-1	TRBJ2-7	many	CASSFDSLPYEQYF	TGCGCCAGCAGCTTTGACAGCCTGCCCTACGAGCAGTACTTC
.	TRBV6-5	TRBJ1-1	many	CASSWTLGTEAFF	TGTGCCAGCAGTTGGACCTTGGGCACTGAAGCTTTCTTT
TRBD1	TRBV24-1	TRBJ2-5	.	CATSEPTGGKETQYF	TGTGCCACCAGTGAGCCGACAGGGGGCAAGGAGACCCAGTACTTC
TRBD1	TRBV2	TRBJ1-5	many	CASSPGTGEVQPQHF	TGTGCCAGCAGCCCCGGGACAGGGGAGGTTCAGCCCCAGCATTTT
TRBD2	TRBV12-3/TRBV12-4	TRBJ2-1	many	CASSGTSGYNEQFF	TGTGCCAGCAGCGGGACTAGCGGCTACAATGAGCAGTTCTTC
TRBD2	TRBV27	TRBJ2-3	many	CASSQLLTSGVQDTQYF	TGTGCCAGCAGTCAACTCCTGACTAGCGGGGTCCAAGATACGCAGTATTTT
.	TRBV12-3/TRBV12-4	TRBJ2-7	.	CASSLGMGSYEQYF	TGTGCCAGCAGTTTAGGGATGGGTTCCTACGAGCAGTACTTC
.	TRBV29-1	TRBJ1-1	many	CSVEDLARRHTEAFF	TGCAGCGTTGAAGATCTGGCAAGGAGGCACACTGAAGCTTTCTTT
.	TRBV25-1	TRBJ1-1	many	CASSPVGVTEAFF	TGTGCCAGCAGCCCTGTGGGAGTCACTGAAGCTTTCTTT
.	TRBV12-3/TRBV12-4	TRBJ2-5	many	CASSLWTENQETQYF	TGTGCCAGCAGTTTATGGACGGAGAATCAAGAGACCCAGTACTTC
.	TRBV4-3	TRBJ1-1	many	CASSQSEGRRTEAFF	TGCGCCAGCAGCCAATCCGAGGGTCGCCGCACTGAAGCTTTCTTT
.	TRBV20-1	TRBJ1-2	many	CSARYRDPKGGYGYTF	TGCAGTGCTCGGTACCGGGACCCCAAAGGGGGCTATGGCTACACCTTC
TRBD2	TRBV10-3	TRBJ2-5	many	CAISDMASGEQETQYF	TGTGCCATCAGTGATATGGCTAGCGGGGAACAAGAGACCCAGTACTTC
.	TRBV5-1	TRBJ2-7	few	CASSFAVAYEQYF	TGCGCCAGCAGCTTCGCGGTAGCCTACGAGCAGTACTTC
TRBD1	TRBV5-1	TRBJ1-5	many	CASSPTGGGGNQPQHF	TGCGCCAGCAGCCCGACAGGGGGCGGGGGCAATCAGCCCCAGCATTTT
.	TRBV4-1	TRBJ2-5	few	CASSQGGVPETQYF	TGCGCCAGCAGCCAAGGGGGAGTCCCGGAGACCCAGTACTTC
.	TRBV20-1	TRBJ1-4	many	CSAPRQGSGTNEKLFF	TGCAGTGCTCCCCGTCAGGGGAGTGGAACTAATGAAAAACTGTTTTTT
TRBD2	TRBV12-3/TRBV12-4	TRBJ2-3	many	CASSPAGGRADTQYF	TGTGCCAGCAGTCCAGCGGGGGGGAGGGCAGATACGCAGTATTTT
TRBD1	TRBV4-1	TRBJ2-4	many	CASSLRDSILKNIQYF	TGCGCCAGCAGCCTCCGGGACAGCATATTAAAAAACATTCAGTACTTC
.	TRBV5-1	TRBJ1-2	many	CASSVQGEHYGYTF	TGCGCCAGCAGCGTACAGGGCGAGCACTATGGCTACACCTTC
.	TRBV2	TRBJ2-1	many	CASSEVAGPYNEQFF	TGTGCCAGCAGTGAGGTGGCAGGCCCCTACAATGAGCAGTTCTTC
.	TRBV27	TRBJ2-1	many	CASSLYPYNEQFF	TGTGCCAGCAGTTTATACCCCTACAATGAGCAGTTCTTC
.	TRBV5-1	TRBJ2-3	many	CASSLGSVNPSTDTQYF	TGCGCCAGCAGCTTGGGGTCGGTGAATCCTAGCACAGATACGCAGTATTTT
TRBD2	TRBV18	TRBJ2-3	few	CASSPLAGGLTDTQYF	TGTGCCAGCTCACCATTAGCGGGAGGCCTCACAGATACGCAGTATTTT
.	TRBV10-3	TRBJ2-5	many	CAISEGVSVETQYF	TGTGCCATCAGTGAGGGGGTTAGCGTGGAGACCCAGTACTTC
.	TRBV3-1	TRBJ2-1	many	CASMASESYNEQFF	TGTGCCAGCATGGCCAGCGAGTCCTACAATGAGCAGTTCTTC
.	TRBV28	TRBJ1-3	many	CASSSPGGSGNTIYF	TGTGCCAGCAGTTCCCCCGGGGGTTCTGGAAACACCATATATTTT
.	TRBV6-1	TRBJ2-2	many	CASSSINTGELFF	TGTGCCAGCAGTAGTATCAACACCGGGGAGCTGTTTTTT